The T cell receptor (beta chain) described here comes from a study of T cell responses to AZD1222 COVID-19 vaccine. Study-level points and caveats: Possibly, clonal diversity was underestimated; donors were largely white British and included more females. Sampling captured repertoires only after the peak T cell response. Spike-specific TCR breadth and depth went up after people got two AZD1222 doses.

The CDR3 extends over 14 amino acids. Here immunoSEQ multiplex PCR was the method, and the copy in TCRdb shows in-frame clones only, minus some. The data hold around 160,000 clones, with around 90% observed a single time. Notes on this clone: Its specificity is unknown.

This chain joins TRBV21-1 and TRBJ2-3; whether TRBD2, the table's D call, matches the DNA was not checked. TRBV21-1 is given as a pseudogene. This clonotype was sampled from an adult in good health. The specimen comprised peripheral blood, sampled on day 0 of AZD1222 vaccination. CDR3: CARDYAGDADTQYF. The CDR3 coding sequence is TGTGCCAGGGACTATGCGGGAGACGCAGATACGCAGTATTTT.